The 8 T cell receptor beta chains in this list originate from one sample, sequenced in a study of blood T cell repertoires in COVID-19 (TCRdb year 2020). Library preparation employed the immunoSEQ multiplex PCR assay. TCRdb retrieved this table from immuneACCESS and kept in-frame rearrangements only. Not all clones are present; in checked studies, unresolved V genes account for under half, and no reason is known for the remainder. The sample records 100,000 or so clones, roughly 87% of which are singletons. Around 6.5% of the sample rests with the top ten. Sequenced: peripheral blood. All receptors come from a woman in her fifties or sixties with acute or convalescent COVID-19.

The V call is TRBV5-4, the J call TRBJ2-1; 7 bases agree with TRBD2. This CDR3 spans 16 amino acids. In germline, CDR1 is SGHNT, CDR2 YYREEE (reference sequence). V was clipped by 4 bases and J by 5 bases; unmatched bases: 12. CDR3 nucleotide sequence: TGTGCCAGCAGCCAGAAACAGCGGGACCCTAACAATGAGCAGTTCTTC. This encodes CASSQKQRDPNNEQFF.

The chain carries TRBV5-1 and TRBJ2-6; the D gene is possibly TRBD1 (6 bases). Germline-derived CDR1 and CDR2 are SGHRS and YFSETQ. The ends were cut back, 4 bases at V and 4 bases at J, with 12 bases in the middle. The CDR3 sequence is 15 residues long. The CDR3 coding sequence is TGCGCCAGCAGCACGGACAGCCCCGGGGCCAACGTCCTGACTTTC. Residues: CASSTDSPGANVLTF.

The genes are TRBV19 and TRBJ1-4; perhaps TRBD1 as D (5 bases). The germline V and J ends were trimmed by 3 bases and 2 bases, with 10 bases remaining between them. In germline, CDR1 is LNHDA, CDR2 SQIVND (reference sequence). The CDR3 loop spans 15 amino acids. For the CDR3, the DNA is TGTGCCAGTAGTATCGGACACGGGACTAATGAAAAACTGTTTTTT. Translation: CASSIGHGTNEKLFF.

This rearrangement joins TRBV3-1 (or the pseudogene TRBV3-2) to TRBJ2-7; a possible D gene is TRBD2 (5 bases). The germline gives CDR1 LGHDT, CDR2 YNNKEL (reference sequence). V dropped 0 bases and J dropped 6 bases, with 18 bases sitting between them. This CDR3 is built from 16 residues. CDR3 DNA: TGTGCCAGCAGCCAAGACCCCCTAGCTGGGGTCGGCGAGCAGTACGTC. It codes for CASSQDPLAGVGEQYV.

This chain joins TRBV14 and TRBJ1-2; possibly TRBD1 for D (6 bases). The CDR3 has 16 residues. Trimming pared 2 bases from V and 4 bases from J, leaving 17 bases between. In germline, CDR1 is SGHDN, CDR2 FVKESK. For the CDR3, the DNA is TGTGCCAGCAGCCAATCCGGACAGATTTTAATCTATGGCTACACCTTC. Protein sequence: CASSQSGQILIYGYTF.

The chain carries TRBV5-4 and TRBJ1-1, with D perhaps TRBD1 (6 bases). With 0 bases removed from V and 5 bases from J, the gap between germline ends came to 11 bases. The CDR3 is 14 amino acids. The V gene's germline CDR1 is SGHNT and CDR2 YYREEE (reference sequence). The DNA of the CDR3 is TGTGCCAGCAGCTTGGCCGGAACAGGGACTGAAGCTTTCTTT. This sequence encodes CASSLAGTGTEAFF.

The V call is TRBV5-1, the J call TRBJ1-1; no clear D gene. Germline V gives CDR1 SGHRS, CDR2 YFSETQ. The V gene lost 2 bases and the J gene lost 6 bases, with 11 bases spanning the gap. The CDR3 covers 13 residues. The DNA of the CDR3 is TGCGCCAGCAGCTTCCAACTCCTCTCTGAAGCTTTCTTT. Amino acid sequence: CASSFQLLSEAFF.

The chain joins TRBV2 to TRBJ1-4, with 7 bases identical to TRBD1. The CDR3 totals 14 residues. V shed 6 bases and J 5 bases; nucleotides not matched to a gene: 6. Germline CDR1 reads SNHLY; CDR2 reads FYNNEI. CDR3 sequence reads: CASSSQGVNEKLFF. CDR3 nucleotide sequence: TGTGCCAGCAGCTCCCAGGGGGTCAATGAAAAACTGTTTTTT.